This T cell receptor beta chain comes out of a study of blood T cell repertoires in COVID-19. Whole-study context: Acute and convalescent COVID-19 specimens originated in the United States, Italy and Spain. PBMCs, B-cell-depleted T cells, or T cells were the source of the cDNA or gDNA that made up the material.

Method: immunoSEQ multiplex PCR; TCRdb's copy keeps in-frame clones and lacks some. The data show 70,000 or so clones, approximately 90% seen once. Germline trimming cut 4 bases from V and 5 bases from J; bases unmatched to any gene: 4. Germline V gene sequence: CDR1 SGHVS, CDR2 FQNEAQ. The CDR3 covers 16 residues. The sequencing sample was made of peripheral blood. This chain connects TRBV7-8 to TRBJ1-6, with TRBD1 identical over 11 bases. This TCR was recovered from a man aged 55-75 years with acute or convalescent COVID-19. The CDR3 DNA sequence: TGTGCCAGCAGCTCAGGACAGGGGGCTAATAATTCACCCCTCCACTTT. Its protein is CASSSGQGANNSPLHF.